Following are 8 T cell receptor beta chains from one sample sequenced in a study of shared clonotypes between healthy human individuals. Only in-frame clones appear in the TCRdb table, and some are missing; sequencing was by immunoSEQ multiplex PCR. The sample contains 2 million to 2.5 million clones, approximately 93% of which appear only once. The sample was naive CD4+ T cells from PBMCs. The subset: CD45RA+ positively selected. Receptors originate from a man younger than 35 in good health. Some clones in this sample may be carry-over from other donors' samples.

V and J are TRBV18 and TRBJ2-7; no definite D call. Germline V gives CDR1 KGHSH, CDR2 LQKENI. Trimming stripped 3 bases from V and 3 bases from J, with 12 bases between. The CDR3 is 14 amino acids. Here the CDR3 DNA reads TGTGCCAGCTCACCTTCACTGGAAATCTACGAGCAGTACTTC. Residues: CASSPSLEIYEQYF.

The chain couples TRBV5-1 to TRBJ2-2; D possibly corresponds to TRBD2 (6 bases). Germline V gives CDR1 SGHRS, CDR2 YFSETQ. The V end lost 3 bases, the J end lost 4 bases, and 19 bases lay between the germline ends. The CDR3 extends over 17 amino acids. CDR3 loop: CASSYQTTGAGTGELFF. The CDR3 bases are TGCGCCAGCAGCTACCAGACCACGGGAGCGGGCACCGGGGAGCTGTTTTTT.

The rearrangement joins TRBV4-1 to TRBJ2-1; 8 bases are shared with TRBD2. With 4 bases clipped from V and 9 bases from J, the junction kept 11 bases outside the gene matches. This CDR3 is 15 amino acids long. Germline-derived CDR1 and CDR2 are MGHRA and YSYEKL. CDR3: CASSLGLAIRGEQFF. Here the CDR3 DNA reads TGCGCCAGCAGCCTCGGACTAGCCATCCGGGGTGAGCAGTTCTTC.

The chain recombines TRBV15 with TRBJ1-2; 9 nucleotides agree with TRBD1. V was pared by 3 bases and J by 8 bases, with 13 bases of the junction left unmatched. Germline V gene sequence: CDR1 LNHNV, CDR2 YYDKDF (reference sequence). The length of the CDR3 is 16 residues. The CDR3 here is CATSRIGQGMGGGYTF. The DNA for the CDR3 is TGTGCCACCAGCAGGATCGGACAGGGGATGGGCGGGGGCTACACCTTC.

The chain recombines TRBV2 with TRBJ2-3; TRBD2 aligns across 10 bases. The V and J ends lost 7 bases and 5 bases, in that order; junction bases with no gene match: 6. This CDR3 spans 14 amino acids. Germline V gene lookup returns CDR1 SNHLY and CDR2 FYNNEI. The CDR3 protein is CASTGTSALDTQYF. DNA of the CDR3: TGTGCCAGCACCGGGACTAGCGCTTTAGATACGCAGTATTTT.

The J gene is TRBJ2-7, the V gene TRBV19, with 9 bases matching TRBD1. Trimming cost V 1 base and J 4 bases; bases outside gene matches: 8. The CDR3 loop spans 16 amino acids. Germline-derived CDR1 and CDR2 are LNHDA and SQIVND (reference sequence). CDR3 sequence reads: CASSIGPGQGRYEQYF. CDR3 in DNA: TGTGCCAGTAGTATAGGTCCCGGACAGGGGAGGTACGAGCAGTACTTC. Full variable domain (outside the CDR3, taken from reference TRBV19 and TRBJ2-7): DGGITQSPKYLFRKEGQNVTLSCEQNLNHDAMYWYRQDPGQGLRLIYYSQIVNDFQKGDIAEGYSVSREKKESFPLTVTSAQKNPTAFYLCASSIGPGQGRYEQYFGPGTRLTVT.

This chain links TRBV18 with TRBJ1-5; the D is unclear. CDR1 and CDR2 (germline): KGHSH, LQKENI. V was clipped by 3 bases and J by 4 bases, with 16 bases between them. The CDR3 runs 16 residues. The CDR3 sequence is CASSPSKGSLNQPQHF. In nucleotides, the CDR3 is TGTGCCAGCTCACCTTCAAAGGGATCTCTAAATCAGCCCCAGCATTTT.

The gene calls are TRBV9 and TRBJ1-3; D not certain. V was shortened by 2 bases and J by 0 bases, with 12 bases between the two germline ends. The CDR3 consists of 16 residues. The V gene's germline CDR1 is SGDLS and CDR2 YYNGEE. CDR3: CASSVTAQPSGNTIYF. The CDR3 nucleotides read TGTGCCAGCAGCGTGACTGCCCAGCCCTCTGGAAACACCATATATTTT.